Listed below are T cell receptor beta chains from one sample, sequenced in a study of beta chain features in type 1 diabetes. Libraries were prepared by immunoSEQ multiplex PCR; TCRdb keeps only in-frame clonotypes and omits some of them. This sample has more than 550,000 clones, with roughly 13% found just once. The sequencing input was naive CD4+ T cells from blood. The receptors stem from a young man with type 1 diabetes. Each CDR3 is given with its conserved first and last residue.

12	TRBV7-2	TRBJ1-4	CASSYYTEKLFF
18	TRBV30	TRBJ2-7	CAWSPTLTAGESTYEQYF
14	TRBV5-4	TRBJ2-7	CASSSWTGSYEQYF
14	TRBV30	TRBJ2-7	CAWTRAGVSYEQYF
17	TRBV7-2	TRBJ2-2	CASSFFRTSGNTGELFF
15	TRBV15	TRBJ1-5	CATSSRGAGNQPQHF
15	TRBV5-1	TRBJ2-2	CASSFRDLNTGELFF
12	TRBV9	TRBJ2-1	CASSAYGQKQFF
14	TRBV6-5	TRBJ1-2	CASSPRRENWGYTF
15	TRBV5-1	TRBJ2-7	CASSPADRASYEQYF
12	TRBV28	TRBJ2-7	CASSLGSYEQYF
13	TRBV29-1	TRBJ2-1	CSAEAGGGDEQFF
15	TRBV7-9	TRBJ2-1	CASRSEGYSYNEQFF
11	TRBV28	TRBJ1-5	CASSSDQPQHF
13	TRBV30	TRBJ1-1	CACPNTMNTEAFF
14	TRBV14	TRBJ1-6	CASSPGQYNSPLHF
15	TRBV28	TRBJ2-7	CASSSPGWALVEQYF
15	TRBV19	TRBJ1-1	CASSIQGMVYTEAFF
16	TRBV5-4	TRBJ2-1	CASSFGSPQNSDEQFF
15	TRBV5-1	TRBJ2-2	CASSLGQGNTGELFF